This T cell receptor beta chain is drawn from a study of T cells in narcolepsy. Assay: immunoSEQ multiplex PCR; the TCRdb copy retains only in-frame clones and omits some. The sample lists 25,000 to 30,000 clones, roughly 78% seen once, with 6.6% in the top ten. Notes on the study in general: Some memory CD4+ repertoires had no autoreactive clone sequences.

CDR1 and CDR2 (germline): SGHAT, FQNNGV. Losses at the gene ends were 5 bases for V and 2 bases for J; bases not matched to a gene: 13. The CDR3 length is 17 residues. As concerns this clone: Its antigen is not identified.

Sequencing was done on a sample of memory (CD45RA-) CD4+ T cells from blood. The chain employs TRBV11-2 and TRBJ2-3; TRBD2 agrees at 7 bases. This sequence originates from a human donor in good health. CDR3 sequence: CASSPRGDGGLTDTQYF. CDR3 bases: TGTGCCAGCAGCCCACGGGGGGATGGCGGCCTCACAGATACGCAGTATTTT.